The sequence of this TCR beta chain was determined in a study of beta chain features in type 1 diabetes. Overall study findings and caveats: Among patients, naive, central memory and Treg TCRB repertoires appeared more similar than among healthy donors.

In this sample, this clone turned up once. Its antigen is as yet unknown. The investigators reverse transcribed all of the isolated RNA, so they sequenced expressed TCRB transcripts. Produced via immunoSEQ multiplex PCR; TCRdb's table is partial and in-frame only. Of approximately 23,000 clones in the sample, almost 70% are singletons; the top ten hold roughly 2.2%. This CDR3 spans 13 amino acids. V gave up 8 bases and J gave up 8 bases; unmatched junction bases: 10. Germline CDR1 and CDR2: SGHAT and FQNNGV. The TCR was taken from a woman between 40 and 50 years old in good health. V and J are TRBV11-2 and TRBJ1-2; 8 nucleotides align to TRBD1. The sequencing sample was made of Tregs from blood. Here the CDR3 reads CASGLTGDRGYTF. The CDR3 nucleotides read TGTGCCAGCGGTTTAACAGGGGACAGGGGCTACACCTTC.